What follows are 2 T cell receptor beta chains derived from one specimen sequenced in a study of cytomegalovirus exposure and HLA in healthy donors. Measured with immunoSEQ multiplex PCR; TCRdb has only the in-frame clones, and not every one. The profile shows 150,000 to 200,000 clones, about four fifths of them singletons. Material for sequencing was PBMCs. The receptors derive from a man between 18 and 29 years old in good health and CMV-seropositive.

This clone was seen only a few times. This chain uses TRBV30 with TRBJ1-5, with D perhaps matching TRBD1 (6 bases). The germline CDR1 and CDR2 sequences are GTSNPN and SVGIG (reference sequence). V gave up 1 base and J gave up 4 bases, with 8 bases separating them. The CDR3 contains 13 residues. The CDR3 region is CAWSGTVNQPQHF. CDR3 DNA: TGTGCCTGGAGTGGGACAGTAAATCAGCCCCAGCATTTT.

J is TRBJ2-5 and V is TRBV28; a possible D gene is TRBD1 (8 bases). Per the germline V gene, CDR1 is MDHEN and CDR2 is SYDVKM. V gave up 2 bases and J gave up 5 bases, with 12 bases separating them. CDR3 length: 14 residues. CDR3 bases: TGTGCCAGCAGTTTAAACAGGGGGGGGGAGACCCAGTACTTC. It is translated as CASSLNRGGETQYF.